The sequence of this T cell receptor (beta chain) was determined in a study of T cell repertoires and HLA-DP antigens. As for the study in general: Two male donors and one female donor spanned ages 18-to-29 through 60-to-69.

Assay: immunoSEQ multiplex PCR; the TCRdb copy retains only in-frame clones and omits some. The repertoire includes about 110,000 clones, approximately 92% of them detected once, and less than 0.35% sits in the top ten. General study findings and limits: The CD4+ repertoire was not split into naive and memory.

In the case of this clone: Its target is not known.

This CDR3 is 14 amino acids long. Trimming cost V 2 bases and J 2 bases, with 9 bases left between them. Germline assignment: CDR1 SEHNR and CDR2 FQNEAQ (reference sequence). This rearrangement joins TRBV7-9 to TRBJ1-1; D call uncertain. Sequenced: CD4+ T cells from PBMCs. This TCR came from a woman aged 18 to 35 in good health and CMV-seronegative. The DNA of the CDR3 is TGTGCCAGCAGCTTATACACTATCAACACTGAAGCTTTCTTT. Translating gives CASSLYTINTEAFF. The full variable domain, rest sourced from reference TRBV7-9 and TRBJ1-1, is DTGVSQNPRHKITKRGQNVTFRCDPISEHNRLYWYRQTLGQGPEFLTYFQNEAQLEKSRLLSDRFSAERPKGSFSTLEIQRTEQGDSAMYLCASSLYTINTEAFFGQGTRLTVV.